This is a list of T cell receptor beta chains from one sample in a study of blood T cells in healthy people across ages. TCRdb ran MiXCR on the 5' RACE reads and lists one entry per CDR3 protein. Of around 520,000 distinct CDR3 sequences detected, roughly a quarter appear once; the ten largest clones hold approximately 3.6%. Separately, the same data were catalogued under a study of T cells of mothers and their children.

The sample taken for sequencing was blood. The origin of the receptors is a boy between 2 and 10 years old in good health. CDR3s include the opening cysteine and the closing phenylalanine or tryptophan. Each record gives: clone size, J gene, V gene, D gene, CDR3 DNA, CDR3 protein. The D gene is left open where the match is weak. Part of the rows lack a size; the others show once, few, many or a class for expanded clones.

>few|TRBJ1-5|TRBV6-2/TRBV6-3|-
TGTGCCAGCAGTACGCGTACTATCGGGGCTCAGCCCCAGCATTTT
CASSTRTIGAQPQHF
>few|TRBJ2-1|TRBV5-1|-
TGCGCCAGCAGTGGGGTCCCCTACAATGAGCAGTTCTTC
CASSGVPYNEQFF
>-|TRBJ1-1|TRBV3-1|-
TGTGCCAGCAGCCAAGGAAGGGTAGGAATTGAAGCTTTCTTT
CASSQGRVGIEAFF
>many|TRBJ2-3|TRBV5-1|-
TGTGCCAGCAGTCTACAGGGTGCAGATACGCAGTATTTT
CASSLQGADTQYF
>-|TRBJ2-1|TRBV12-3/TRBV12-4|-
TGTGCCAGCACCCGAGGGGGGGGCGCTTACAATGAGCAGTTCTTC
CASTRGGGAYNEQFF
>-|TRBJ2-7|TRBV12-3/TRBV12-4|-
TGTGCCAGCAGTCCCGCGCTAACGAGCAGGGGCTACGAGCAGTACTTC
CASSPALTSRGYEQYF
>many|TRBJ2-6|TRBV9|-
TGTGCCAGCAGCGCCCCATCTGGGGCCAACGTCCTGACTTTC
CASSAPSGANVLTF
>-|TRBJ2-4|TRBV3-1|-
TGTGCCAGCAGCCCGTTCATAGCCAAAAACATTCAGTACTTC
CASSPFIAKNIQYF
>-|TRBJ1-5|TRBV12-3/TRBV12-4|-
TGTGCCAGCAGAGTAACGGGGACTAGCAATCAGCCCCAGCATTTT
CASRVTGTSNQPQHF
>-|TRBJ2-7|TRBV6-2/TRBV6-3|TRBD2
TGTGCCAGCAGTCCTAGCGGGAGGCCCATCTCCTACGAGCAGTACTTC
CASSPSGRPISYEQYF
>-|TRBJ2-7|TRBV14|-
TGTGCCAGCAGCCAAAGCACAGTCTACGAGCAGTACTTC
CASSQSTVYEQYF
>many|TRBJ2-5|TRBV21-1|-
TGTGCCAGCAGCCCCCGTGGGCAACAAGAGACCCAGTACTTC
CASSPRGQQETQYF
>few|TRBJ2-7|TRBV7-2|TRBD2
TGTGCCAGCAGCTTGCAGGGGACTAGCGGGGACGAGCAGTACTTC
CASSLQGTSGDEQYF
>few|TRBJ1-1|TRBV18|-
TGTGCCAGCTCACCAGCACCTATGAACACTGAAGCTTTCTTT
CASSPAPMNTEAFF
>-|TRBJ2-7|TRBV20-1|TRBD1
TGCAGTGCCAGACCGGGACAGGGGGACGAGCAGTACTTC
CSARPGQGDEQYF
>-|TRBJ2-1|TRBV12-5|TRBD2
TGTGCTAGTGGTTTGGTATACGGGTGGGATAGCGGGAGAGGGACGAACAATGAGCAGTTCTTC
CASGLVYGWDSGRGTNNEQFF
>many|TRBJ2-2|TRBV14|-
TGTGCCAGCAGCCGCGGCACCGGGGAGCTGTTTTTT
CASSRGTGELFF
>-|TRBJ2-5|TRBV12-3/TRBV12-4|-
TGTGCCAGCAGTTTAGCGGGAGTATTATCTTGGGTTTCGAAGTTCTTC
CASSLAGVLSWVSKFF
>-|TRBJ2-7|TRBV29-1|-
TGCAGCGCTGAAGGTTGGGCAGGAGCGACGGACTACGAGCAGTACTTC
CSAEGWAGATDYEQYF
>few|TRBJ2-3|TRBV29-1|-
TGCAGCGTTACAGGTCCCTCCACAGATACGCAGTATTTT
CSVTGPSTDTQYF
>-|TRBJ1-1|TRBV6-5|-
TGTGCCAGCAGTCCCTCGGACATGGCCAACACTGAAGCTTTCTTT
CASSPSDMANTEAFF
>-|TRBJ2-2|TRBV2|TRBD2
TGTGCCAGCAGTGAGTCAGCGGGAGGCACCGGGGAGCTGTTTTTT
CASSESAGGTGELFF
>-|TRBJ2-1|TRBV6-1|-
TGTGCCAGCAGTGGAGGGAGCGCCGGGAAGAACAATGAGCAGTTCTTC
CASSGGSAGKNNEQFF
>-|TRBJ2-7|TRBV20-1|-
TGCAGTGCTAGGCGATGGCACCCGAGCTCCTACGAGCAGTACTTC
CSARRWHPSSYEQYF
>-|TRBJ2-4|TRBV30|TRBD2
TGTGCCTGGAGTCTCGGGACTATCAGCTCGTTAAACATTCAGTACTTC
CAWSLGTISSLNIQYF
>few|TRBJ2-7|TRBV7-9|-
TGTGCCAGCAGCTCGCAAAGGGGGGTCCACGAGCAGTACTTC
CASSSQRGVHEQYF
>few|TRBJ2-5|TRBV27|TRBD2
TGTGCCAGCAGTGCTCTAGCGGGAAGCTCTCAAGAGACCCAGTACTTC
CASSALAGSSQETQYF
>few|TRBJ2-5|TRBV7-2|-
TGTGCCAGCAGCTTTAAGCCCCAAGAGACCCAGTACTTC
CASSFKPQETQYF
>many|TRBJ2-2|TRBV10-1|-
TGCGCCAGCAGCCCCAATTTTGGGGGCAACGGGGAGCTGTTTTTT
CASSPNFGGNGELFF
>-|TRBJ2-4|TRBV9|TRBD1
TGTGCCAGCAGCTTACGGGACAGGGGAGCCAAAAACATTCAGTACTTC
CASSLRDRGAKNIQYF
>-|TRBJ2-1|TRBV7-3|-
TGTGCCAGCAGCTTCGGGGGAACCTACAATGAGCAGTTCTTC
CASSFGGTYNEQFF
>-|TRBJ2-5|TRBV15|-
TGTGCCACCAGCAGAGCAACCTCCCTGGAGACCCAGTACTTC
CATSRATSLETQYF
>-|TRBJ2-7|TRBV5-1|TRBD2
TGCGCCAGCAGCTTAGCGGGGGGCCAAACCTACGAGCAGTACTTC
CASSLAGGQTYEQYF
>few|TRBJ1-5|TRBV19|-
TGTGCTAGTGAAGGGGATACGCAGCATTTT
CASEGDTQHF
>-|TRBJ2-2|TRBV30|-
TGTGCCTGGAGAGTTACCGGGGAGCTGTTTTTT
CAWRVTGELFF
>few|TRBJ2-4|TRBV7-2|TRBD1
TGTGCCAGCAGACCAGGGGGTGACTACTTGTCCAAAAACATTCAGTACTTC
CASRPGGDYLSKNIQYF
>-|TRBJ2-1|TRBV20-1|TRBD1
TGCAGTGCCCTTGACCGGGACAGACCCTACAATGAGCAGTTCTTC
CSALDRDRPYNEQFF
>once|TRBJ1-4|TRBV18|TRBD1
TGTGCCAGCTCACCCGGGACAGATGAAAAACTGTTTTTT
CASSPGTDEKLFF
>-|TRBJ2-7|TRBV28|TRBD2
TGTGCCAGCGGGTGGACTAGCCGGGCTAGCTCCTACGAGCAGTACTTC
CASGWTSRASSYEQYF
>once|TRBJ2-1|TRBV11-1|TRBD1
TGTGCCAGCAGCTTAGCCGGGACAGGACGCAATGAGCAGTTCTTC
CASSLAGTGRNEQFF
>once|TRBJ1-2|TRBV6-5|-
TGTGCCAGCAGTTATTCCGGACAGAATGGGGGCTACACCTTC
CASSYSGQNGGYTF
>-|TRBJ2-2|TRBV20-1|-
TGCAGTGCGCTCGGACCTGACACCGGGGAGCTGTTTTTT
CSALGPDTGELFF
>-|TRBJ2-1|TRBV29-1|-
TGCAGCGTTGAAGGCAGGGCAGCGAATGAGCAGTTCTTC
CSVEGRAANEQFF
>few|TRBJ2-1|TRBV7-9|-
TGTGCCAGCAGCCCGGGGGGCATTACTGAGCAGTTCTTC
CASSPGGITEQFF
>few|TRBJ1-2|TRBV19|-
TGTGCCAGTAGTAGACGACACCAAGGCTATGGCTACACCTTC
CASSRRHQGYGYTF
>few|TRBJ2-3|TRBV5-6|TRBD1
TGTGCCAGCAGCCAGGGGGCAGGGGTGGGCACAGATACGCAGTATTTT
CASSQGAGVGTDTQYF
>-|TRBJ2-4|TRBV2|-
TGTGCCAGCAAGATGGACGGGGTGGACATTCAGTACTTC
CASKMDGVDIQYF
>few|TRBJ2-1|TRBV3-1|-
TGTGCCAGCAGCCAAGATAAAGGGGGGCCGTACAATGAGCAGTTCTTC
CASSQDKGGPYNEQFF
>few|TRBJ1-1|TRBV7-9|-
TGTGCCAGCCTCGGAGGGAACACTGAAGCTTTCTTT
CASLGGNTEAFF
>few|TRBJ2-3|TRBV7-8|-
TGTGCCAGCAGGCGGGACTTCACAGATACGCAGTATTTT
CASRRDFTDTQYF
>-|TRBJ1-5|TRBV7-2|TRBD1
TGTGCCAGCAGCCCCGGGACAGGAAAAAATCAGCCCCAGCATTTT
CASSPGTGKNQPQHF
>few|TRBJ2-3|TRBV10-3|TRBD2
TGTGCCATCAGTGAGGTAGGGACTAGCGGGAGGCGGACAGATACGCAGTATTTT
CAISEVGTSGRRTDTQYF
>-|TRBJ2-7|TRBV2|-
TGTGCCAGCAGTGGCCCTAGCTGGGGGGCCTCCGAGCAGTACTTC
CASSGPSWGASEQYF
>-|TRBJ2-7|TRBV7-2|TRBD2
TGTGCCAGCAGCTCCGGACTAGCGGGAGGGTTCTACGAGCAGTACTTC
CASSSGLAGGFYEQYF
>-|TRBJ1-2|TRBV30|TRBD1
TGTGCCTGGAGTGGAAACAGGGGGTCGACCTATGGCTACACCTTC
CAWSGNRGSTYGYTF
>few|TRBJ2-1|TRBV5-6|TRBD1
TGTGCCAGCAGCGTAGTTACAGGGGACGATGAGCAGTTCTTC
CASSVVTGDDEQFF
>few|TRBJ1-5|TRBV2|-
TGTGCCAGCAGCGGCGATCAACCCCAGCATTTT
CASSGDQPQHF
>-|TRBJ1-5|TRBV27|-
TGTGCCAGCAGTTCAGGGCAGGGGAGGACCGTTGGTCAGCCCCAGCATTTT
CASSSGQGRTVGQPQHF
>-|TRBJ2-5|TRBV6-1|TRBD2
TGTGCCAGCAGATTCTATGGAGCGGGGGGGCCTTTGGAGACCCAGTACTTC
CASRFYGAGGPLETQYF
>few|TRBJ2-2|TRBV3-1|TRBD2
TGTGCCAGCAGCCGAGACCTTGGGACTAGCGGCACCGGGGAGCTGTTTTTT
CASSRDLGTSGTGELFF